The rows below give T cell receptor beta chains drawn from one sample of a study of cytomegalovirus exposure and HLA in healthy donors. Clones were read by immunoSEQ multiplex PCR, and TCRdb kept only the in-frame ones, dropping some. The sample comprises 65,000 to 95,000 clones, 70% to 85% of which are singletons, and around an eighth rests with the top ten. Sequenced: PBMCs. The receptors shown here come from a human donor in good health. Each CDR3 is given with its conserved first and last residue. Fields, in order: D gene, J gene, V gene, CDR3 protein. The D gene is left open where the match is weak.

d_gene: NA
j_gene: TRBJ2-1
v_gene: TRBV5-6
CDR3aa: CASSSVAVSSYNEQFF

d_gene: NA
j_gene: TRBJ2-3
v_gene: TRBV27
CDR3aa: CASTSYYSNTDTQYF

d_gene: NA
j_gene: TRBJ2-7
v_gene: TRBV18
CDR3aa: CASSPPGGYEQYF

d_gene: NA
j_gene: TRBJ1-1
v_gene: TRBV20-1
CDR3aa: CSASRRTEAFF

d_gene: TRBD1
j_gene: TRBJ2-5
v_gene: TRBV9
CDR3aa: CASSVDRGPQETQYF

d_gene: TRBD1
j_gene: TRBJ1-5
v_gene: TRBV27
CDR3aa: CASSSLTGNNQPQHF

d_gene: NA
j_gene: TRBJ1-2
v_gene: TRBV5-1
CDR3aa: CASSLVGYGYTF

d_gene: NA
j_gene: TRBJ1-3
v_gene: TRBV4-1
CDR3aa: CASSREQGNRNTIYF

d_gene: NA
j_gene: TRBJ1-3
v_gene: TRBV15
CDR3aa: CATSWDIGNTIYF

d_gene: NA
j_gene: TRBJ2-3
v_gene: TRBV7-2
CDR3aa: CASSLLGGSPTDTQYF